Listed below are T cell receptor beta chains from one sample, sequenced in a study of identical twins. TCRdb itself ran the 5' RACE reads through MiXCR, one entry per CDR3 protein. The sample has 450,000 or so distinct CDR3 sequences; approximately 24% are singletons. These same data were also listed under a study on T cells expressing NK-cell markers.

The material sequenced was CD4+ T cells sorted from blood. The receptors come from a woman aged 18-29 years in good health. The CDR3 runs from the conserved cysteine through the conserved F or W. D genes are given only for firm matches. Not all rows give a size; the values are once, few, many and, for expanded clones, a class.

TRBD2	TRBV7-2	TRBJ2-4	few	TGTGCCAGCAGCACTCCTGGACTAGCGGGACACAAAAACATTCAGTACTTC	CASSTPGLAGHKNIQYF
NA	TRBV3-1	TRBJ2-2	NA	TGTGCCATGGGGCAGGGGAACACCGGGGAGCTGTTTTTT	CAMGQGNTGELFF
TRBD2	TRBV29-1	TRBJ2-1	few	TGCAGCGTTTTACGGAGCGGGAGGGCCGATGAGCAGTTCTTC	CSVLRSGRADEQFF
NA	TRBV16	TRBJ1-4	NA	TGTGCCAGCAGCCAATATGGCAGGGGTTACGAAAAACTGTTTTTT	CASSQYGRGYEKLFF
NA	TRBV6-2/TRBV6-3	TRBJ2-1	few	TGTGCCAGCAGCTCCCGGGCAGAGCAGTTCTTC	CASSSRAEQFF
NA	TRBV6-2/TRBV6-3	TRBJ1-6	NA	TGTGCCAGCAACTCCAACCGGTCACCCCTCCACTTT	CASNSNRSPLHF
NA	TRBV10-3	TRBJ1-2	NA	TGTGCCATCAGTGATCAAGGGAAAGGCTACACCTTC	CAISDQGKGYTF
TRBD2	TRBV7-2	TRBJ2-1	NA	TGTGCCAGCAGCTCTCGAAGCGGGGCCTACAATGAGCAGTTCTTC	CASSSRSGAYNEQFF
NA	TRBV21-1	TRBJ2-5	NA	TGTGCCAGCAGCAATTCGGGACTAGCGGGGGAAGAGACCCAGTACTTC	CASSNSGLAGEETQYF
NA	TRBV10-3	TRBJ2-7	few	TGTGCCATCAGTGTAGGGCCCGCCTCCTACGAGCAGTACTTC	CAISVGPASYEQYF
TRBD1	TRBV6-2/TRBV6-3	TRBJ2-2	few	TGTGCCAGCAGACCCCTCGGGACAGCGGATTCCGGGGAGCTGTTTTTT	CASRPLGTADSGELFF
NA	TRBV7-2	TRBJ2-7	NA	TGTGCCAGCAGCCACATTCTCCGGACGCAGTACTTC	CASSHILRTQYF
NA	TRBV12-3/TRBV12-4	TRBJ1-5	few	TGTGCCAGCAGTTTCGCCCTCCCTAGCAATCAGCCCCAGCATTTT	CASSFALPSNQPQHF
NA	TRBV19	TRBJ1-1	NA	TGTGCCAGTAGTATGGGACACTCGAACACTGAAGCTTTCTTT	CASSMGHSNTEAFF
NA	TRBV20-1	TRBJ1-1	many	TGCAGTGCTAAGATGAACACTGAAGCTTTCTTT	CSAKMNTEAFF
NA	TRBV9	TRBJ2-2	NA	TGTGCCAGCAGCGTAGTCTCTTCAGCGAACACCGGGGAGCTGTTTTTT	CASSVVSSANTGELFF
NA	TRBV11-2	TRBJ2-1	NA	TGTGCCAGCAGCTTCCCAGGGCTGGGGGGACAAACCTACAATGAGCAGTTCTTC	CASSFPGLGGQTYNEQFF
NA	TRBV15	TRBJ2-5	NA	TGTGCCACCACCTCAAGGGACTTACAAGAGACCCAGTACTTC	CATTSRDLQETQYF
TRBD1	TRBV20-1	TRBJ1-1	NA	TGCAGTGCTAGGGGACAGGTTAACACTGAAGCTTTCTTT	CSARGQVNTEAFF
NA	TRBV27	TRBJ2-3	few	TGTGCCAGCAGTTTATCGAGGGGAGATACGCAGTATTTT	CASSLSRGDTQYF
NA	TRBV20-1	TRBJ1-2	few	TGCAGTGCTAGAGATGCAGGGTTCTATGGCTACACCTTC	CSARDAGFYGYTF
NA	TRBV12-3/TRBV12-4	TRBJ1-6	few	TGTGCCAGCAGTTACGGACGGACGAATTCACCCCTCCACTTT	CASSYGRTNSPLHF
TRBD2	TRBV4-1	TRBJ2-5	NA	TGCGCCAGCAGCCAAGGAGGGACTAGCGGCAAGGAGACCCAGTACTTC	CASSQGGTSGKETQYF
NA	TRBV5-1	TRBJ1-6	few	TGCGCCAGCAGCTTATCTGAGTATTCACCCCTCCACTTT	CASSLSEYSPLHF
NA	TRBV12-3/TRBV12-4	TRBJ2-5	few	TGTGCCAGCAGTGGAGTTTTGGGTCGGAAAGAGACCCAGTACTTC	CASSGVLGRKETQYF
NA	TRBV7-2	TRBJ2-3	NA	TGTGCCAGCAGCTTAGTCGGCTTCACAGATACGCAGTATTTT	CASSLVGFTDTQYF
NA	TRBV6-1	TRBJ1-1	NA	TGTGCCAGCAGTAGAAACACGGGAACTGAAGCTTTCTTT	CASSRNTGTEAFF
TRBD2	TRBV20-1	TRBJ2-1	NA	TGCAGTGCTAGACAGACTAGCGGGGGCAATGAGCAGTTCTTC	CSARQTSGGNEQFF
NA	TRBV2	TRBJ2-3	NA	TGTGCCAGCTCGGTTGCTCCGCGGGCAGATACGCAGTATTTT	CASSVAPRADTQYF
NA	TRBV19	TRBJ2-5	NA	TGTGCCAGTAATTCCCACAAGAGGGCGGGACAAGAGACCCAGTACTTC	CASNSHKRAGQETQYF
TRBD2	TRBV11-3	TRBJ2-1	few	TGTGCCAGCAGCTTAGGTAGCGGGGGGGCCTCTATTAATGAGCAGTTCTTC	CASSLGSGGASINEQFF
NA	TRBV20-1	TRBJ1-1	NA	TGCAGTGCTCAAGGGGGGGTCACTGAAGCTTTCTTT	CSAQGGVTEAFF
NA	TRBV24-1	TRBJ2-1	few	TGTGCCACCAGTGATCCGGGCGGATCTAACAATGAGCAGTTCTTC	CATSDPGGSNNEQFF
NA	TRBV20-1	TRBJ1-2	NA	TGCAGTGCCATCCCACAGGGATTAGTCTATGGCTACACCTTC	CSAIPQGLVYGYTF
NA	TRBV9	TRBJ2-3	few	TGTGCCAGCAGCTCCAGGACAGACTACACAGATACGCAGTATTTT	CASSSRTDYTDTQYF
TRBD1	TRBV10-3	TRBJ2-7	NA	TGTGCCATCAGTTTTAGAGGGACAGGGGACGAGCAGTACTTC	CAISFRGTGDEQYF
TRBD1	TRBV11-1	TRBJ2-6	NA	TGTGCCAGCAGCTTAGCGACAGGGGGCGCGAAACTTGGGGCCAACGTCCTGACTTTC	CASSLATGGAKLGANVLTF
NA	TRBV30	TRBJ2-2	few	TGTGCCTGGAGCTACAGGGATGGAGGGGAGCTGTTTTTT	CAWSYRDGGELFF
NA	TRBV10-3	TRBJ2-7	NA	TGTGCCATCAGGGACGGCGCCTACGAGCAGTACTTC	CAIRDGAYEQYF
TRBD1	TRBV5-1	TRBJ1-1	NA	TGCGCCAGCAGCTTGGCATCTATGGGACAGAACAGAGCTTTCTTT	CASSLASMGQNRAFF
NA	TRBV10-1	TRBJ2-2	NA	TGCGCCAGCAGCTTGAACACCGAGGAGCTGTTTTTT	CASSLNTEELFF
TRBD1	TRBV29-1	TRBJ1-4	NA	TGCAGCGCCGGACAGGGGGATGACGAAAAACTGTTTTTT	CSAGQGDDEKLFF
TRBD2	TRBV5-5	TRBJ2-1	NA	TGTGCCAGCAACCGGGAGGTTTCCTACAATGAGCAGTTCTTC	CASNREVSYNEQFF
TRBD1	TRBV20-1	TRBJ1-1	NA	TGCAGTGCTAGAGATTGGGACAGGGTCACTGAAGCTTTCTTT	CSARDWDRVTEAFF
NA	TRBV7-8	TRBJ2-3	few	TGTGCCAGCAGCTTAGACCCAGTCACAGATACGCAGTATTTT	CASSLDPVTDTQYF
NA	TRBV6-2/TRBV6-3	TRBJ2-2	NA	TGTGCCAGCATCAAAACAGGGACCCGGCGGCTGTTTTTT	CASIKTGTRRLFF
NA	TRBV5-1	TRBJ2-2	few	TGCGCCAGCAGCTTGGCGCCAGGGACACACACCGGGGAGCTGTTTTTT	CASSLAPGTHTGELFF
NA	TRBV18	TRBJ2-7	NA	TGTGCCAGCTCACCCTTCGTAGGGAGCCTACGAATGGAGCAGTACTTC	CASSPFVGSLRMEQYF
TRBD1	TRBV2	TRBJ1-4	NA	TGTGCCAGCAGTGGACAGGGCTCAACTAATGAAAAACTGTTTTTT	CASSGQGSTNEKLFF
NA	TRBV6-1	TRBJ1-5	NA	TGTGCCAGCAGCGACGGTTCGGGAATCAATCAGCCCCAGCATTTT	CASSDGSGINQPQHF
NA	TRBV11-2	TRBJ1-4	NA	TGTGCCAGCAGCAAAATAGGGGGGGCTATAGGTGAAAAACTGTTTTTT	CASSKIGGAIGEKLFF
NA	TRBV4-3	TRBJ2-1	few	TGCGCCAGCAGCCACGGCAGGGTCTGGGAGGATGAGCAGTTCTTC	CASSHGRVWEDEQFF
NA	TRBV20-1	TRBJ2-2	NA	TGCAGCGCCCTTGACCCCCGTCGGGGCGGGGAGCTGTTTTTT	CSALDPRRGGELFF